This entry lists 3 T cell receptor beta chains sequenced from one sample in a study of blood T cells in healthy people across ages. Using a J-beta primer mix together with a sample-barcoded 5' primer, a second PCR was run for about 6 to 12 cycles. TCRdb re-called the 5' RACE reads through MiXCR, storing one row per CDR3 protein. The sample carries under 850,000 distinct CDR3 sequences, approximately 35% recorded once. Source material: blood. All receptors come from a man aged 18-30 years in good health.

The sample holds many counts of this clonotype. V is TRBV7-3 and J is TRBJ2-7, with D uncertain. Trimming cost V 3 bases and J 0 bases, with 6 bases left between them. This CDR3 spans 13 amino acids. Per germline, CDR1 SGHTA and CDR2 FQGTGA. The CDR3, as DNA: TGTGCCAGCAGCTTGAAGGGCTCCTACGAGCAGTACTTC. It codes for CASSLKGSYEQYF. Supplemented by reference TRBV7-3 and TRBJ2-7, the full variable domain reads GAGVSQTPSNKVTEKGKYVELRCDPISGHTALYWYRQSLGQGPEFLIYFQGTGAADDSGLPNDRFFAVRPEGSVSTLKIQRTERGDSAVYLCASSLKGSYEQYFGPGTRLTVT.

Remarks on this clonotype: Just one base apart from a much larger clone, this may be a read error. The V call is TRBV20-1, the J call TRBJ2-5, with D unclear. Germline V gives CDR1 DFQATT, CDR2 SNEGSKA (reference sequence). V was trimmed by 1 base and J by 5 bases, leaving 11 bases between them. The CDR3 loop spans 13 amino acids. CDR3 in DNA: TGCAGTGCTAGAGGAAGGCCTGATGAGACCCAGTACTTC. Translation: CSARGRPDETQYF.

The chain's CDR3 is CSVGKGGSTYNEQFF. The DNA of the CDR3 is TGCAGCGTTGGCAAGGGAGGTAGCACCTACAATGAGCAGTTCTTC. The chain joins TRBV29-1 to TRBJ2-1; a weak D match, TRBD2 (6 bases). Trimming stripped 4 bases from V and 2 bases from J, with 15 bases between. CDR1 is SQVTM, CDR2 ANQGSEA, per germline. The CDR3 is 15 residues long.